This TCR beta chain was documented in a study of blood T cells in healthy people across ages. Concerning this clonotype: The antigen is undetermined.

A sample-barcoded 5' primer and a J-beta primer mix were used in a second PCR of roughly 7 to 11 cycles. MiXCR was run by TCRdb on the 5' RACE reads, yielding one entry per CDR3 protein. Of around 940,000 distinct CDR3 sequences in the sample, 51% were seen once. The CDR3 contains 16 residues. The junction had 18 bases not matched to a gene; V was cut back by 5 bases and J by 9 bases. CDR1 DFQATT and CDR2 SNEGSKA come from the germline V gene (reference sequence). Notes on the study in general: Changes seen in expanded clonotypes were possibly confounded by donor CMV status left unknown.

This receptor was identified in a woman aged 55 to 70 in good health. This sequence joins TRBV20-1 and TRBJ1-5, with 8 bases fitting TRBD1. The sequenced material came from blood. CDR3: CSAEIRQGSAVRPQHF. CDR3 coding DNA: TGCAGTGCTGAAATACGACAGGGGAGTGCGGTTCGGCCCCAGCATTTT.